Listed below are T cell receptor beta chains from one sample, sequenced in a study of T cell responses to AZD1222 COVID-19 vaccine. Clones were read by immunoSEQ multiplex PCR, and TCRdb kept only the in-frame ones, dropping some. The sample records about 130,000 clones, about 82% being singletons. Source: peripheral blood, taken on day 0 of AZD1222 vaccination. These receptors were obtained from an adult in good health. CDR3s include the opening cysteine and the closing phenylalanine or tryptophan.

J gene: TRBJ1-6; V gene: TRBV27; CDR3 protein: CASSLQVGRINSPLHF
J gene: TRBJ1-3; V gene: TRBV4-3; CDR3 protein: CASSQGQGYGNTIYF
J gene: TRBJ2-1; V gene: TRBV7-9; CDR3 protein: CASSLGLQSSYNEQFF
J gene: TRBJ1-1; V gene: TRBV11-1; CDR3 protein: CATPDRGYTEAFF
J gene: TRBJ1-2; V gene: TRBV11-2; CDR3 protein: CASSLDRSGYGYTF
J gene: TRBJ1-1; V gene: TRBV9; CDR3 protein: CASSPKGQLNTEAFF
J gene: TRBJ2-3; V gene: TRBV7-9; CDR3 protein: CASSFGTTLGGDTQYF
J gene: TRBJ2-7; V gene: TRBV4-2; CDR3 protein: CASSHDSGPGYEQYF
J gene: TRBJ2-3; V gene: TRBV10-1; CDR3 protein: CASSDPEVDTQYF
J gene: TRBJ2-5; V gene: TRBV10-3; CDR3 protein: CAIKSGLGTGKETQYF
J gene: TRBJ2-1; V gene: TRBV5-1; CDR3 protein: CASGSSGSNNEQFF
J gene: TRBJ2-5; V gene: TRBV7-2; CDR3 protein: CASSSSGGRETQYF
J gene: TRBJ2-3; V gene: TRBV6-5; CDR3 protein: CASSSTSGGTDTQYF
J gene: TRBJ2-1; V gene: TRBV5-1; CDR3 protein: CASSLGQGRNEQFF